This T cell receptor beta chain appears in the sequencing data of a study of CD8 T cells in Susac syndrome. CD8+ and CD4+ T cells from blood underwent TCR beta sequencing, which was carried out in a high-throughput format. The CD8+ and CD4+ T cells were isolated magnetically using a negative isolation approach, whereas the TEMRA cells were enriched by FACS. When the RNA was reverse transcribed, random hexamers were used with an input of 0.5 to 1 ug. The authors amplified TCR beta CDR3 across 54 Vbeta and 13 Jbeta using immunoSEQ multiplex PCR. Via MiXCR, TCRdb re-called the immunoSEQ multiplex PCR reads, giving one row per CDR3 protein. The data show hundreds of thousands of distinct CDR3 sequences, roughly 85% seen once. This sequence originates from a human donor with multiple sclerosis. The specimen sequenced was CD8+ T cells from PBMCs.

The CDR3 DNA sequence: TGTGCCAGCACCTCAAACTCGAACACCGGGGAGCTGTTTTTT. It specifies CASTSNSNTGELFF. J is TRBJ2-2 and V is TRBV28; D is ambiguous. Germline values: CDR1 MDHEN, CDR2 SYDVKM. Trimming took 7 bases from V and 0 from J, leaving 9 bases between them. The CDR3 is 14 residues long. The full variable domain, with the rest looked up from reference TRBV28 and TRBJ2-2, is DVKVTQSSRYLVKRTGEKVFLECVQDMDHENMFWYRQDPGLGLRLIYFSYDVKMKEKGDIPEGYSVSREKKERFSLILESASTNQTSMYLCASTSNSNTGELFFGEGSRLTVL.